This T cell receptor beta chain was retrieved from a study of chemoradiotherapy in HPV16-positive cancers. The germline V and J ends were trimmed by 1 base and 4 bases, with 5 bases remaining between them. Germline CDR1 and CDR2: MNHGY and SAAAGT. This CDR3 is built from 13 residues. Concerning this clone: The antigen is undetermined.

General observations from the study: The functional HPV-specific definition rests on just a couple of HPV16-positive patients. In HPV16-positive patients, HPV-responsive T-cell expansion tracked better recurrence-free survival. Non-HPV-specific T cells did not expand in tumors during treatment, whereas candidate HPV-specific clones and E7-related motifs did.

Repeated repertoire sampling spanned the course of chemoradiotherapy. Assay: immunoSEQ multiplex PCR; the TCRdb copy retains only in-frame clones and omits some. The sample carries roughly 29,000 clones, about nine tenths recorded once. This receptor was taken from a human donor with HPV-associated anogenital cancer. This chain joins TRBV6-8 and TRBJ1-5; D remains ambiguous. The sequenced sample was blood, obtained from a patient who underwent chemoradiotherapy. CDR3 in DNA: TGTGCCAGCAGTTACTTCCCAAATCAGCCCCAGCATTTT. Protein: CASSYFPNQPQHF.